This TCR beta chain derives from a study of molecular identifiers for immune sequencing clone quantification. Overall study results and limits: In naive cells, clones above 20 RNA copies held under 1% of molecules, whereas in effector cells they held over 99%. Jurkat TCR RNA spiked in from one cell could reportedly be detected among one million naive cells.

TCRdb recomputed calls from the PCR reads with MiXCR, one row per CDR3 protein. The table shows 460,000 or so distinct CDR3 sequences, with around 23% occurring only once. Naive CD8 T cell sorting was performed on the CD8+CD4-CCR7+CD45RA+ phenotype. Germline CDR1 reads MGHRA; CDR2 reads YSYEKL. Germline trimming cut 0 bases from V and 2 bases from J; bases unmatched to any gene: 2. The CDR3 length is 16 residues. Points on this clonotype: Its target is not known.

The sample consisted of naive CD8+ T cells from blood, with Jurkat cell RNA spiked in. Subset reported: FACS-sorted CD8+CD4-CCR7+CD45RA+ naive T cells. V is TRBV4-1 and J is TRBJ2-7; the match to TRBD2 covers 12 bases. The clonotype comes from a human donor in good health. Some libraries in this study had Jurkat cell RNA spiked in. DNA for the CDR3: TGCGCCAGCAGCCAAGATCCTAGCGGGAGGGCCTACGAGCAGTACTTC. Protein product: CASSQDPSGRAYEQYF.